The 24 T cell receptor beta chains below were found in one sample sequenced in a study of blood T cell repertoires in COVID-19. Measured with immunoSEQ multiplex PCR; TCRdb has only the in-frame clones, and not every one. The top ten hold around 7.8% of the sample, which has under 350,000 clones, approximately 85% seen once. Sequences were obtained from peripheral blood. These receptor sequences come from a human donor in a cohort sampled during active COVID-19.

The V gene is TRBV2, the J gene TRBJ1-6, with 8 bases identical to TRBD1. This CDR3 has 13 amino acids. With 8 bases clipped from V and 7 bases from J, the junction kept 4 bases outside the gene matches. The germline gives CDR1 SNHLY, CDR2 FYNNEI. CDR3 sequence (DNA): TGTGCCAGCTTCAGACAGGGGAATTCACCCCTCCACTTT. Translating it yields CASFRQGNSPLHF.

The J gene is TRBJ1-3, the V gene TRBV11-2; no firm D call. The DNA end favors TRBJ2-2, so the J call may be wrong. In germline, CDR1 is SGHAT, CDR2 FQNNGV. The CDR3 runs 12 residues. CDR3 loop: CASSLKTGELFF. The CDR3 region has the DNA TGTGCCAGCAGCTTAAAAACCGGGGAGCTGTTTTTT.

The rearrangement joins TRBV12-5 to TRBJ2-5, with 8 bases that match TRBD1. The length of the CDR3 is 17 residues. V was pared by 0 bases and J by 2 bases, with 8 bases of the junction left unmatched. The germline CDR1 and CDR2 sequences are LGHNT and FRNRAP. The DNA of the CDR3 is TGTGCTAGTGGTTTGGTACGAGGCAGGGGGCCACAAGAGACCCAGTACTTC. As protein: CASGLVRGRGPQETQYF.

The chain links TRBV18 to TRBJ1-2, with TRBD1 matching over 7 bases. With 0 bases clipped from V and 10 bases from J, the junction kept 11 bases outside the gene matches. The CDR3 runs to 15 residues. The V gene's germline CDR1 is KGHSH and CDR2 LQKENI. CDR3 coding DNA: TGTGCCAGCTCACCACCGACAGGGCTAGGCGTTGACTACACCTTC. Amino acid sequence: CASSPPTGLGVDYTF.

DNA for the CDR3: TGTGCCAGCAGTGCCGGCAGGGTGGGTGGACAGCCCCAGCATTTT. Protein: CASSAGRVGGQPQHF. The chain has TRBV2 and TRBJ1-5; TRBD1 is a possible D gene (5 bases). Germline values: CDR1 SNHLY, CDR2 FYNNEI. The CDR3 is made up of 15 amino acids. Trimming pared 4 bases from V and 7 bases from J, leaving 17 bases between.

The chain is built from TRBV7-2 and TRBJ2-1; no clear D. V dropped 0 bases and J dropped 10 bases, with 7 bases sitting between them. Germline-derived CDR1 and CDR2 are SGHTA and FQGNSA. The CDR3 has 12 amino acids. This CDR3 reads CASSLAQAEQFF. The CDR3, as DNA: TGTGCCAGCAGCTTAGCGCAGGCAGAGCAGTTCTTC.

The CDR3 DNA reads as TGCGCCAGCAGCTTGGAGGCAGCGGATGGAAACACCATATATTTT. Translated: CASSLEAADGNTIYF. The chain combines TRBV5-1 with TRBJ1-3; D not certain. This CDR3 spans 15 amino acids. Trimming stripped 0 bases from V and 3 bases from J, with 10 bases between. Germline V gene lookup returns CDR1 SGHRS and CDR2 YFSETQ.

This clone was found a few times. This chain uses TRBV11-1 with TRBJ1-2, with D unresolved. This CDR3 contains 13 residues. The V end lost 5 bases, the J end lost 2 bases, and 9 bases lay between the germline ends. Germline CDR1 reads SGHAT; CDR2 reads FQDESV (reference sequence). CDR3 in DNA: TGTGCCAGCAGCCACACAGAGAACTATGGCTACACCTTC. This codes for CASSHTENYGYTF.

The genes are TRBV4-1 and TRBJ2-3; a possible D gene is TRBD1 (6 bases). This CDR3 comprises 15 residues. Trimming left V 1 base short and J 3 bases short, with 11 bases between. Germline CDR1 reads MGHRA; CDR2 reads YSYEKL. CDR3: CASSQGLDRTDTQYF. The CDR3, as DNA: TGCGCCAGCAGCCAAGGGTTGGACAGAACAGATACGCAGTATTTT.

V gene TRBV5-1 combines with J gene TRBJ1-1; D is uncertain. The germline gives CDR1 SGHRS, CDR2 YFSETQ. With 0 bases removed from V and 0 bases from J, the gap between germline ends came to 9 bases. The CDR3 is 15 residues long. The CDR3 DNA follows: TGCGCCAGCAGCTTGGGGGCCCAGATGAACACTGAAGCTTTCTTT. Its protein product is CASSLGAQMNTEAFF.

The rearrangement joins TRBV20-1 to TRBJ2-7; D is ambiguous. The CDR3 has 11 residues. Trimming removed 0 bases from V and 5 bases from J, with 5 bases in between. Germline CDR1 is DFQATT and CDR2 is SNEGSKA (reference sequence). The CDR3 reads CSARDFDEQYF. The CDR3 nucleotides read TGCAGTGCTAGAGATTTCGACGAGCAGTACTTC.

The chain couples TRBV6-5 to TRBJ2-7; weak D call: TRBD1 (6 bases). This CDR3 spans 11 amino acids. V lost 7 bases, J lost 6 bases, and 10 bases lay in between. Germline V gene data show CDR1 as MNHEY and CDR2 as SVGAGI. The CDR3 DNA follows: TGTGCCAGCATAGTGGGGGCCGAGCAGTACTTC. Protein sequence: CASIVGAEQYF.

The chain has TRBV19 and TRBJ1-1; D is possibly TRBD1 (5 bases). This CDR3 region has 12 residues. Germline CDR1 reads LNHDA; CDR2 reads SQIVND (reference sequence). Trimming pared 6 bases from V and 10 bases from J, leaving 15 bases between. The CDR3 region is CASRPQVGGAFF. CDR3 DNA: TGTGCCAGTAGACCTCAGGTGGGGGGAGCTTTCTTT.

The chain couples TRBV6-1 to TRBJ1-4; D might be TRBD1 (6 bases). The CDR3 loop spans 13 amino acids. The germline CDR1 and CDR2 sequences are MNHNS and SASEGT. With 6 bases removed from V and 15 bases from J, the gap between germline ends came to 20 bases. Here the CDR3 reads CASSQGQKGPLFF. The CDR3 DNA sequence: TGTGCCAGCAGCCAAGGACAGAAGGGGCCTTTGTTTTTT.

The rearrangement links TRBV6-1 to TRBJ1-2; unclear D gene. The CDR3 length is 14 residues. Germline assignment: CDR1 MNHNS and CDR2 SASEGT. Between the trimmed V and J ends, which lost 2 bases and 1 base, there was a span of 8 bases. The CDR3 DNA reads TGTGCCAGCAGTGAATCCAGAAATAACTATGGCTACACCTTC. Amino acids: CASSESRNNYGYTF.

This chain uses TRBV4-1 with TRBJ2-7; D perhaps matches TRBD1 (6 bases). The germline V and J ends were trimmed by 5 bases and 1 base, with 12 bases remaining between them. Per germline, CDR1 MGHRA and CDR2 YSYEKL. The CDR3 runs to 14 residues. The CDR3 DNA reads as TGCGCCAGCAGCTCCTCCAGGGGATCCTACGAGCAGTACTTC. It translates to CASSSSRGSYEQYF.

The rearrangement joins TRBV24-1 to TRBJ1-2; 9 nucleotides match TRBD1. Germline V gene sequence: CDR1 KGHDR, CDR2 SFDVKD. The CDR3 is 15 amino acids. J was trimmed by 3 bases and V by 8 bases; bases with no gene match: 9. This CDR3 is CATKTGGKFYYGYTF. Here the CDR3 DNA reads TGTGCCACCAAAACAGGGGGCAAGTTTTACTATGGCTACACCTTC.

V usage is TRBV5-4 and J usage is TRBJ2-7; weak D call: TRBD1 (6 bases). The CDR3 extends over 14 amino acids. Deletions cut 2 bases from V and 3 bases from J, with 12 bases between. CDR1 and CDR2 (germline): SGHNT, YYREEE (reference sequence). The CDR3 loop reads CASSFRGQSYEQYF. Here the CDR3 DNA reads TGTGCCAGCAGCTTTCGGGGACAAAGCTACGAGCAGTACTTC. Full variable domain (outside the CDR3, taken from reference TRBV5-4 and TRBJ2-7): ETGVTQSPTHLIKTRGQQVTLRCSSQSGHNTVSWYQQALGQGPQFIFQYYREEENGRGNFPPRFSGLQFPNYSSELNVNALELDDSALYLCASSFRGQSYEQYFGPGTRLTVT.

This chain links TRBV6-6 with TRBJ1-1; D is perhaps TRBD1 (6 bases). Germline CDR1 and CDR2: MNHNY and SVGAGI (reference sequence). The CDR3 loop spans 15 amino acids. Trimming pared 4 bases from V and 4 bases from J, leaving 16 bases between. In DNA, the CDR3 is TGTGCCAGCAGTTCGCTTTGGGAGGGGGTCACTGAAGCTTTCTTT. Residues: CASSSLWEGVTEAFF.

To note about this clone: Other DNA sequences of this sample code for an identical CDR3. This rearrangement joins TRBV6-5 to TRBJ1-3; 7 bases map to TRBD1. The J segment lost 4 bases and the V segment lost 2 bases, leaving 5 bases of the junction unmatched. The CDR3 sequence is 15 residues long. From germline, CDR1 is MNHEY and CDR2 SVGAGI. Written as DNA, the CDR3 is TGTGCCAGCAGTTACCGGACAGGAACGGGAAACACCATATATTTT. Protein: CASSYRTGTGNTIYF.

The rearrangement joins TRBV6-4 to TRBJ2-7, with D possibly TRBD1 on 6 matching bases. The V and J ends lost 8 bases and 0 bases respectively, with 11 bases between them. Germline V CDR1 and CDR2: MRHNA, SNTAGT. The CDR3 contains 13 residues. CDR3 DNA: TGTGCCAGCCACAGGGTCATCTCCTACGAGCAGTACTTC. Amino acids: CASHRVISYEQYF.

The chain's CDR3 is CASSKTGTSSGNTIYF. The CDR3 DNA follows: TGTGCCAGCTCAAAGACCGGGACAAGCTCTGGAAACACCATATATTTT. V usage is TRBV18 and J usage is TRBJ1-3, with D perhaps matching TRBD1 (6 bases). The germline V and J ends were trimmed by 5 bases and 0 bases, with 14 bases remaining between them. This CDR3 has 16 residues. Germline V lookup: CDR1 KGHSH, CDR2 LQKENI.

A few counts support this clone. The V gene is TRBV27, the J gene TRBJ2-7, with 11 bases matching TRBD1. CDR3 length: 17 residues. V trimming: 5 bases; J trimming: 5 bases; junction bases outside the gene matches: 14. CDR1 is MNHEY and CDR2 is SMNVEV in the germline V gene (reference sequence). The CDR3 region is CASSPSPRTGGNHEQYF. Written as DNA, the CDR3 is TGTGCCAGCAGTCCCAGCCCCCGGACAGGGGGCAACCACGAGCAGTACTTC.

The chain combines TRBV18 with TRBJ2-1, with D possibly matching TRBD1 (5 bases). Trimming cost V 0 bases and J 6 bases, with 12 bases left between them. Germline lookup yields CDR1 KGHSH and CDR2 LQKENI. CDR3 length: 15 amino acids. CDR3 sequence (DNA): TGTGCCAGCTCACCACCTTTGGGTGGGGCCAATGAGCAGTTCTTC. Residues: CASSPPLGGANEQFF.